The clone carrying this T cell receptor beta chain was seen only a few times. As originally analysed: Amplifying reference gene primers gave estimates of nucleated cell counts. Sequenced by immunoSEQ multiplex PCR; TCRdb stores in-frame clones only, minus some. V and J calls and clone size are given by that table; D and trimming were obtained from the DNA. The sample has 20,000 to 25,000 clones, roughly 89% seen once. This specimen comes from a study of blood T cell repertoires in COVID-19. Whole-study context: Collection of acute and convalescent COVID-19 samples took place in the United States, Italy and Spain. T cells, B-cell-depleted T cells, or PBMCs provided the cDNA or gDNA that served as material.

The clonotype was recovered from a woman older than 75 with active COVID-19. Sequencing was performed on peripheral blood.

CDR3 nucleotides: TGTGCCAGTACTACCACCCCCCAGGGCTTCGAAGCTTTCTTT. It encodes CASTTTPQGFEAFF. The V call is TRBV19, the J call TRBJ1-1; D may be TRBD1 (5 bases). V was shortened by 7 bases and J by 8 bases, with 20 bases between the two germline ends. CDR3 length: 14 amino acids. Germline-derived CDR1 and CDR2 are LNHDA and SQIVND (reference sequence).